This section outlines one TCR beta chain sequence together with its context. Its specificity is not known. The data were taken from a study of T cells in Graves' hyperthyroidism and ophthalmopathy. TCR beta CDR3 sequences were amplified from RNA transcripts. Using the HTBI primer set, a first-round RT-PCR was run on the TCR CDR3. A single record per CDR3 protein comes from TCRdb applying MiXCR to the multiplex PCR reads. The sample consists of about 270,000 distinct CDR3 sequences, approximately 23% of them appearing once. Study outcomes and limitations: Clonotypes that were expanded in thyroid above 0.001 mostly appeared in blood too.

A patient was excluded if there was uncontrolled infection, other autoimmune disease, pregnancy or lactation. CDR3 length: 14 residues. The germline V gene encodes CDR1 SGHTA and CDR2 FQGTGA. V was clipped by 3 bases and J by 4 bases; unmatched bases: 4. The source material was blood. The chain joins TRBV7-3 to TRBJ2-3; 7 positions match TRBD2. The sequence derives from a man under 40 with Graves' ophthalmopathy. Written as DNA, the CDR3 is TGTGCCAGCAGCTTCCGAGGGAGGGCAGATACGCAGTATTTT. Its protein product is CASSFRGRADTQYF.